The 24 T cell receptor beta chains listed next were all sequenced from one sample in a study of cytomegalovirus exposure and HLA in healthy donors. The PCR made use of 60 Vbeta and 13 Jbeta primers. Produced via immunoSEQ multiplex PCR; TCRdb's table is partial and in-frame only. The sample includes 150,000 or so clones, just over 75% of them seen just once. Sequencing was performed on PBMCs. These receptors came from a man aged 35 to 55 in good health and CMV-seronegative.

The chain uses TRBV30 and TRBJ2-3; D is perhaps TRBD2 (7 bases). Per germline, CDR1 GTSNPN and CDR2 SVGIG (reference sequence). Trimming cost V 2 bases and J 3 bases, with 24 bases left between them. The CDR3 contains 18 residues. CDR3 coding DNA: TGTGCCTGGAGTAGGTGGGCAGGGGAGGGACTTTGGACAGATACGCAGTATTTT. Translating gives CAWSRWAGEGLWTDTQYF.

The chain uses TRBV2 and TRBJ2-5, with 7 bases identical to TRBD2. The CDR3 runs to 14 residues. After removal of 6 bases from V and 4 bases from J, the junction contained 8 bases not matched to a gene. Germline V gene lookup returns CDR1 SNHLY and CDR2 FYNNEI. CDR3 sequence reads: CASRKTSNGETQYF. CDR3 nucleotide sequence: TGTGCCAGCAGAAAGACTAGCAATGGAGAGACCCAGTACTTC. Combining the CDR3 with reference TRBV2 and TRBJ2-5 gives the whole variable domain EPEVTQTPSHQVTQMGQEVILRCVPISNHLYFYWYRQILGQKVEFLVSFYNNEISEKSEIFDDQFSVERPDGSNFTLKIRSTKLEDSAMYFCASRKTSNGETQYFGPGTRLLVL.

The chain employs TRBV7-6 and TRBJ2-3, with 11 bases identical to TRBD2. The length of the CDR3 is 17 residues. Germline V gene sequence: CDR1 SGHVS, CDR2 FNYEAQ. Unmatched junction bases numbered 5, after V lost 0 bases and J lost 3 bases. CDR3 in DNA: TGTGCCAGCAGCTTAGCGGGACTAGCGGCCACAACAGATACGCAGTATTTT. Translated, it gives CASSLAGLAATTDTQYF.

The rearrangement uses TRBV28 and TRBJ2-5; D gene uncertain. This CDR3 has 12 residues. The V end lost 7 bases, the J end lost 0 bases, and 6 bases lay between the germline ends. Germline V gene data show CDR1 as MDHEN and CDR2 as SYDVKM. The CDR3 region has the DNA TGTGCCAGCAAAACAGACCAAGAGACCCAGTACTTC. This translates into CASKTDQETQYF.

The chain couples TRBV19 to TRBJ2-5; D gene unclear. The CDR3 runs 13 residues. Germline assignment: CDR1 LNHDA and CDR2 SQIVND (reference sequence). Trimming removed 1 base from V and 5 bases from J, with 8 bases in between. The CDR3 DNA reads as TGTGCCAGTAGTATAGCGGCGAGGGAGACCCAGTACTTC. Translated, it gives CASSIAARETQYF.

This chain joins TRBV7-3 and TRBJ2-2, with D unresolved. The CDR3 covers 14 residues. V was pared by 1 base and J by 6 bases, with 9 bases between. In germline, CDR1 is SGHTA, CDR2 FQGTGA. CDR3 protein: CASSLNPPAGELFF. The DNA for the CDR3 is TGTGCCAGCAGCTTAAATCCTCCTGCCGGGGAGCTGTTTTTT.

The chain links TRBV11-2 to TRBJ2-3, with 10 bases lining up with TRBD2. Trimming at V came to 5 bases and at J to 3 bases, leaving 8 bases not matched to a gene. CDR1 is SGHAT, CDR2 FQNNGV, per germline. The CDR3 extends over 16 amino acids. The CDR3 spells CASSPRLAGPTDTQYF. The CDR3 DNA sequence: TGTGCCAGCAGCCCCCGACTAGCGGGCCCGACAGATACGCAGTATTTT.

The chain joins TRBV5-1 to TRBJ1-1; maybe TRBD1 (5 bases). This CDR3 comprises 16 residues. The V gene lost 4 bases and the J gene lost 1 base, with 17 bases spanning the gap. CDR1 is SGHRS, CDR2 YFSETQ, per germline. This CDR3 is CASSVIPQGGNTEAFF. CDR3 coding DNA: TGCGCCAGCAGCGTCATACCCCAGGGAGGGAACACTGAAGCTTTCTTT. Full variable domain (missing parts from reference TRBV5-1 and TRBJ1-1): KAGVTQTPRYLIKTRGQQVTLSCSPISGHRSVSWYQQTPGQGLQFLFEYFSETQRNKGNFPGRFSGRQFSNSRSEMNVSTLELGDSALYLCASSVIPQGGNTEAFFGQGTRLTVV.

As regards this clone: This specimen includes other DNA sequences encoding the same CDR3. CDR3 residues: CASRLAGGETQYF. DNA of the CDR3: TGTGCCAGTCGACTGGCGGGCGGTGAGACCCAGTACTTC. This chain links TRBV19 with TRBJ2-5, with a weak D call TRBD2 (5 bases). This CDR3 is 13 amino acids long. The germline CDR1 and CDR2 sequences are LNHDA and SQIVND (reference sequence). The ends were cut back, 8 bases at V and 5 bases at J, with 15 bases in the middle.

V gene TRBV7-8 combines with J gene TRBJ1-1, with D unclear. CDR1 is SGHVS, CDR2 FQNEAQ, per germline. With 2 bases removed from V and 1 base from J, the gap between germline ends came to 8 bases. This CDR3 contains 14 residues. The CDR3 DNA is TGTGCCAGCAGCTTACCGGGTGCGAACACTGAAGCTTTCTTT. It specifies CASSLPGANTEAFF.

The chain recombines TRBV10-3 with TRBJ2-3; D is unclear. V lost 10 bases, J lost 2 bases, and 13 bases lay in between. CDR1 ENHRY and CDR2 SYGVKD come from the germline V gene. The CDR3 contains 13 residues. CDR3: CASALEPTDTQYF. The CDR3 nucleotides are TGTGCCAGCGCCCTAGAGCCCACAGATACGCAGTATTTT.

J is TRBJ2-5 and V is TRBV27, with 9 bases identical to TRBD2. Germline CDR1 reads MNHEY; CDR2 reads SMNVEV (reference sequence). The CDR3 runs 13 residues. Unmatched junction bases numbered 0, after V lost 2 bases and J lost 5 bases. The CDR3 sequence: CASSLSGRETQYF. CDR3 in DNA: TGTGCCAGCAGTTTAAGCGGGAGGGAGACCCAGTACTTC.

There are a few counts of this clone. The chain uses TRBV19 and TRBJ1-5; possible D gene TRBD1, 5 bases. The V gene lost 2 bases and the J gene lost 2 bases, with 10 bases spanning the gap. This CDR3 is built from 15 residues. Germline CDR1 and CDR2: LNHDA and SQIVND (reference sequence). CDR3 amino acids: CASSIKGPGNQPQHF. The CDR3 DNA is TGTGCCAGTAGTATAAAGGGGCCTGGCAATCAGCCCCAGCATTTT.

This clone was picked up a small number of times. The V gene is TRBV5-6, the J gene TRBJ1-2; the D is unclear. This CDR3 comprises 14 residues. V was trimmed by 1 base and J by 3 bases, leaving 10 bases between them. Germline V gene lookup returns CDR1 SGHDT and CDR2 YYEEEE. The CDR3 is CASSLRERYYGYTF. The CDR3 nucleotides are TGTGCCAGCAGCTTGAGGGAGCGATACTATGGCTACACCTTC.

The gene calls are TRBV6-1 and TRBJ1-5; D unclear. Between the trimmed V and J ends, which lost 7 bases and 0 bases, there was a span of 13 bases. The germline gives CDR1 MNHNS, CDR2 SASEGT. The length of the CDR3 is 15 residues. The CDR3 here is CASTLLLGSNQPQHF. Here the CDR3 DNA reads TGTGCCAGCACCTTACTTCTAGGTAGCAATCAGCCCCAGCATTTT.

The CDR3 region has the DNA TGTGCCAGCAGCGCGGGACTAGCGGATTCAGATACGCAGTATTTT. Translation gives CASSAGLADSDTQYF. This chain links TRBV9 with TRBJ2-3, with TRBD2 matching over 11 bases. CDR1 SGDLS and CDR2 YYNGEE come from the germline V gene. The CDR3 covers 15 residues. The ends lost 3 bases at V and 4 bases at J; junction bases unmatched: 4.

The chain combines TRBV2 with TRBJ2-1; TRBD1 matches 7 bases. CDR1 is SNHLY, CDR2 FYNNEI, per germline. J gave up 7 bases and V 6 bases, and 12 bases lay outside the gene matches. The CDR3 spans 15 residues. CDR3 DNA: TGTGCCAGCAGGGCCGGGACAGACTTCTTTAATGAGCAGTTCTTC. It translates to CASRAGTDFFNEQFF.

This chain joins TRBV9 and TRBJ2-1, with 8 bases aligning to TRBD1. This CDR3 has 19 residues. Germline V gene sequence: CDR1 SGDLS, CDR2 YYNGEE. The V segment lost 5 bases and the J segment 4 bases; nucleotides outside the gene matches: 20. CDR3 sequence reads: CASSDPRTLGTGRYNEQFF. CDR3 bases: TGTGCCAGCAGTGATCCCCGCACTTTGGGGACAGGACGGTACAATGAGCAGTTCTTC.

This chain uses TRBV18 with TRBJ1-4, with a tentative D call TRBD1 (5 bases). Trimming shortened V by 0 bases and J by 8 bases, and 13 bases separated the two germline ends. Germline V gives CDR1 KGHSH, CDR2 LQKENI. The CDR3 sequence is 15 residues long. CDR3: CASSPPGQHGEKLFF. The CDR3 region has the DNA TGTGCCAGCTCACCACCGGGGCAGCACGGGGAAAAACTGTTTTTT.

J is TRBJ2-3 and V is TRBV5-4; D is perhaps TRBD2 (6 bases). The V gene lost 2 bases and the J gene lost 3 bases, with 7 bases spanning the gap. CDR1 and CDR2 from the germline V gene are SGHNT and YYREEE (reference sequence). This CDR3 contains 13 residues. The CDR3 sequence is CASSLRETDTQYF. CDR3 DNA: TGTGCCAGCAGCTTACGGGAGACAGATACGCAGTATTTT.

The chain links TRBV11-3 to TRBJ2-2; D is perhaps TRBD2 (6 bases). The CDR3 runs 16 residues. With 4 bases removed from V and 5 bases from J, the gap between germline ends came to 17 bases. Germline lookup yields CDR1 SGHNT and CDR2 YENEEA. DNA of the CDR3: TGTGCCAGCAGCTCTTGGTTCGGGGGAACTACCGGGGAGCTGTTTTTT. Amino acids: CASSSWFGGTTGELFF.

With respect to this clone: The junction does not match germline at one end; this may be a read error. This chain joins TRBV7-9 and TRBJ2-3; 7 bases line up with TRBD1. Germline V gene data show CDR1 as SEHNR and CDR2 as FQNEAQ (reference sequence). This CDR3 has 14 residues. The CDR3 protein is CSSSFSPGGDTQYF. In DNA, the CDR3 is TGTTCCAGCAGCTTTTCCCCAGGGGGAGATACGCAGTATTTT.

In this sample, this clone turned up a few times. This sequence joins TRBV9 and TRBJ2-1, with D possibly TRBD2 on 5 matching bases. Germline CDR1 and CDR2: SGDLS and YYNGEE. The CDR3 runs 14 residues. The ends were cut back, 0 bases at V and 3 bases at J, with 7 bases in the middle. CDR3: CASSVGEYYNEQFF. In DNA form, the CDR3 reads TGTGCCAGCAGCGTAGGGGAGTACTACAATGAGCAGTTCTTC.

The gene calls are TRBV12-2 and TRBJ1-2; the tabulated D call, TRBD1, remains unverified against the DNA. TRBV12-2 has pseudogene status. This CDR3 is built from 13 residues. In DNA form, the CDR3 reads TGTGCAAGTCGCTTAGGGCATAACTATGGCTACACCTTC. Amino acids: CASRLGHNYGYTF.